What follows describes a single T cell receptor beta chain. Its antigen is not identified. Template switching (which added a universal primer site) was used, and cDNA carried unique molecular identifiers. TCRdb redid the calling of the 5' RACE reads with MiXCR, one entry per CDR3 protein. The data hold about 570,000 distinct CDR3 sequences, with around 9.6% observed a single time. These data belong to a study of identical twins. The V end lost 2 bases, the J end lost 6 bases, and 5 bases lay between the germline ends. CDR3 length: 12 amino acids. Germline CDR1 is SEHNR and CDR2 is FQNEAQ (reference sequence). Regarding the study as a whole: The abundant beta clonotypes from cord blood had fewer insertions, and memory repertoires had none of this. The study based its conclusions on cross-sectional statistical analysis and did not follow the same donors. Weaker excess twin sharing was seen among beta out-of-frame sequences.

These data also featured in a second study, about yellow fever vaccine responses in identical twins.

The rearrangement links TRBV7-9 to TRBJ1-5; D ambiguous. Sequences were obtained from PBMCs. The receptor was derived from a woman between 18 and 30 years old in good health. As DNA, the CDR3 is TGTGCCAGCAGCTTATCGACTCAGCCCCAGCATTTT. This sequence encodes CASSLSTQPQHF.